This T cell receptor beta chain was captured by sequencing in a study of neurological immune-mediated disorders. Points from the study as a whole: The expanded clones of different subjects shared no CDR3 amino acid sequences (suggesting private repertoires in all groups). The greatest TCR clonal expansion occurred in HTLV-1-associated myelopathy and the least in multiple sclerosis, which fell below healthy controls.

The CDR3 extends over 16 amino acids. The germline V gene has CDR1 LNHDA and CDR2 SQIVND (reference sequence). TCRdb re-called the 5' RACE reads through MiXCR, storing one row per CDR3 protein. The profile shows tens of thousands of distinct CDR3 sequences, almost 6% of them singletons. Worth noting for this clonotype: As yet, its antigen is unknown. Germline is not matched at one junction end, which may reflect a read error.

Time point of the sample: longitudinal time-point 2. V usage is TRBV19 and J usage is TRBJ1-1, with 7 nucleotides matching TRBD1. The specimen was PBMCs. This TCR was recovered from an older woman with multiple sclerosis. CDR3 sequence: CASSLDRAPINTEAFF. CDR3 sequence (DNA): TGTGCCAGTAGTCTAGACAGGGCGCCAATCAACACTGAAGCTTTCTTT.